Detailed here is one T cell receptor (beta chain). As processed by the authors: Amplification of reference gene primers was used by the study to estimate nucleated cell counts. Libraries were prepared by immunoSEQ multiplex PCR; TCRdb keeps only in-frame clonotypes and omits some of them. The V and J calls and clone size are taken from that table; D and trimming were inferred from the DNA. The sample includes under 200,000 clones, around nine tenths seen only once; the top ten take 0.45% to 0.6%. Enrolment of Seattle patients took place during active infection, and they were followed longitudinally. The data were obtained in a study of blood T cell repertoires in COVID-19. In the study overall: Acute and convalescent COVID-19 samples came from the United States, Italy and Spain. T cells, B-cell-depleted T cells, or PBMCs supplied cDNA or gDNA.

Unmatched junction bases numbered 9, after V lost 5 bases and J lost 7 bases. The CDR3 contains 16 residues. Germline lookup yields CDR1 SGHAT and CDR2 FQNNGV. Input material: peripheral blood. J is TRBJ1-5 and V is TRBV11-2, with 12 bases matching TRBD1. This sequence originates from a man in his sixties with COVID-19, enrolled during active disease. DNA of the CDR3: TGTGCCAGCAGCCGCGGGACAGGGGGCCGACGGCAGCCCCAGCATTTT. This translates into CASSRGTGGRRQPQHF. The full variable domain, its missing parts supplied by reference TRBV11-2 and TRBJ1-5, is EAGVAQSPRYKIIEKRQSVAFWCNPISGHATLYWYQQILGQGPKLLIQFQNNGVVDDSQLPKDRFSAERLKGVDSTLKIQPAKLEDSAVYLCASSRGTGGRRQPQHFGDGTRLSIL.